This entry features one TCR beta chain sequence. The antigen this receptor binds is unknown. Base qualities were left out, and no much larger clone turns up one base away. The sample belongs to a study of monozygotic twins with cystic fibrosis listed by TCRdb under 2021. Study-level background: Barcoded libraries were made from 2.5 to 3 micrograms of fragmented DNA using roughly 14 PCR cycles. TCR beta repertoires were compared within and between 16 monozygotic twin pairs with cystic fibrosis so that genetic influence on V and J gene usage could be assessed. Made up mostly of children and adolescents, the cohort included ten female and six male twin pairs ranging in age from about 2.0 to 36.4 years, with a median of roughly 9 years. Twins were ranked among some 1,100 cohort participants for weight-for-height and FEVPerc (FEV1 disease centile) at the day of blood sampling. Data for three of the twin pairs had previously been reported in another context. The study at large found these results: Only a small cohort was studied, and no association of shared CDR3 numbers with age, concordance or disease severity was found. Sharing of nucleotide-identical clonotypes was significantly greater within monozygotic CF twin pairs than between unrelated CF individuals (P = 0.000026, Mann-Whitney). Simpson clonality was generally low (median about 0.0097), suggesting a naive-dominated repertoire, with higher clonality in the most severely affected patients. V gene usage was most similar to the co-twin for 13 of 16 pairs, and J usage for 8 of 16 pairs, suggesting genetic constraints.

Following the manufacturer's instructions, the researchers used the immunoSEQ immune profiling system to amplify TCR beta CDR3 regions via multiplex PCR. An Illumina NextSeq system was used for sequencing. Regarding the original processing steps: The immunoSEQ Analyzer platform handled processing of the sequence data, and clonality was calculated by taking the square root of Simpson's index of productive rearrangements. Jensen-Shannon distance served as the measure of similarity in V and J usage, while OLGA was used to compute CDR3 generation probabilities. The researchers looked up shared CDR3 sequences in the immuneACCESS database (August 2020) and in VDJdb (December 2020). Entries here come from immuneACCESS through TCRdb and include only in-frame sequences with V and J called. Some clones fail to appear in such tables; in the studies checked, an unresolved V gene covers under half of the shortfall, and the cause of the remainder is unknown. That table is the source of V, J and clone size, and D and trimming were worked out from the DNA. Recorded for this sample are 20,000 to 30,000 clones; around 96% of them occurred a single time. In total, the top ten clones hold around 3% of the sample.

The twin pairs came from the European Cystic Fibrosis Twin and Sibling Study Cohort, which recruited patients from 150 to 200 CF clinics across 14 European countries. Zygosity and CFTR genotype were confirmed in-house, and zygosity was tested by multiplex PCR of nine short tandem repeat loci. Peripheral blood was taken from each twin, and clinical parameters were recorded on the day of blood sampling. Genomic DNA was isolated from peripheral blood cells with phenol/chloroform and kept in TE buffer at 4 degrees C. Based on the germline V gene, the CDR1 and CDR2 sequences are MGHRA and YSYEKL. Compared with germline, V lacks 4 bases and J lacks 9 bases; bases without a gene match: 5. Including cysteine and phenylalanine, the CDR3 has 13 amino acids. Only the CDR3 portion is preserved as DNA: 39 bases, with reading frame beginning at the first base.

The receptor comes from a girl aged 2-10 years with cystic fibrosis. Recombination linked TRBV4-1 to TRBJ2-2; 7 central bases correspond to TRBD1. Material: blood. The sequence in DNA is TGCGCCAGCAGCCTACAGGGGCACCGGGAGCTGTTTTTT. The resulting protein is CASSLQGHRELFF.